Presented here are 27 T cell receptor beta chains from one specimen sequenced in a study of blood T cell repertoires in COVID-19. Some clones are missing from TCRdb's copy, which holds only in-frame ones; the method was immunoSEQ multiplex PCR. Of over 120,000 clones listed, around 88% are singletons. The sequenced sample consisted of peripheral blood. These receptors were taken from a man aged 55 to 70 with active or convalescent COVID-19.

J is TRBJ1-3 and V is TRBV5-4, with D perhaps TRBD1 (5 bases). V gave up 0 bases and J gave up 2 bases, with 9 bases separating them. The CDR3 extends over 15 amino acids. Germline CDR1 reads SGHNT; CDR2 reads YYREEE (reference sequence). The CDR3 here is CASSLDPTAGNTIYF. CDR3 in DNA: TGTGCCAGCAGCTTGGACCCGACAGCTGGAAACACCATATATTTT.

The chain uses TRBV4-2 and TRBJ2-3, with TRBD2 identical over 14 bases. Looked up from germline, CDR1 is LGHNA and CDR2 is YNFKEQ. After removal of 4 bases from V and 3 bases from J, the junction contained 12 bases not matched to a gene. This CDR3 region has 19 residues. Here the CDR3 DNA reads TGTGCCAGCAGCCTAACTAATACCGGGACTAGCGGGAGAACAGATACGCAGTATTTT. Encoded protein: CASSLTNTGTSGRTDTQYF.

The chain joins TRBV2 to TRBJ1-1, with 7 bases matching TRBD1. V was pared by 6 bases and J by 4 bases, with 5 bases of the junction left unmatched. From germline, CDR1 is SNHLY and CDR2 FYNNEI. The CDR3 consists of 13 residues. CDR3 bases: TGTGCCAGCAGGGGACAGCCCGGCACTGAAGCTTTCTTT. Translating it yields CASRGQPGTEAFF.

The chain recombines TRBV7-9 with TRBJ2-3, with 12 positions matching TRBD2. The CDR3 is 12 amino acids. Germline values: CDR1 SEHNR, CDR2 FQNEAQ (reference sequence). The V gene end was trimmed by 5 bases and the J gene end by 12 bases; junction bases not matched to a gene: 3. In DNA, the CDR3 is TGTGCCAGCAGCCCTAGCGGGGGGGCCCAGTATTTT. Its protein product is CASSPSGGAQYF.

The V call is TRBV3-1 (or the pseudogene TRBV3-2), the J call TRBJ2-7, with D possibly being TRBD2 (5 bases). Germline values: CDR1 LGHDT, CDR2 YNNKEL (reference sequence). The V gene lost 2 bases and the J gene lost 7 bases, with 9 bases spanning the gap. The CDR3 has 12 amino acids. CDR3 in amino acids: CASSQKGLEQYF. CDR3 bases: TGTGCCAGCAGCCAAAAAGGACTGGAGCAGTACTTC.

The chain joins TRBV4-1 to TRBJ1-6; D is perhaps TRBD1 (5 bases). The CDR3 has 15 amino acids. Germline assignment: CDR1 MGHRA and CDR2 YSYEKL. V lost 1 base and J lost 8, with 12 bases in between. The CDR3 here is CASSQGWGEDSPLHF. The CDR3 DNA reads TGCGCCAGCAGCCAAGGGTGGGGGGAAGATTCACCCCTCCACTTT.

The chain joins TRBV6-5 to TRBJ2-1; tentative D call: TRBD1 (6 bases). Trimming took 8 bases from V and 4 from J, leaving 18 bases between them. This CDR3 region has 15 residues. CDR1 is MNHEY, CDR2 SVGAGI, per germline. CDR3 sequence reads: CASSTGAGAYNEQFF. CDR3 DNA sequence: TGTGCCAGCTCCACTGGGGCAGGGGCGTACAATGAGCAGTTCTTC.

This chain connects TRBV19 to TRBJ1-5, with D perhaps TRBD1 (5 bases). CDR1 is LNHDA, CDR2 SQIVND, per germline (reference sequence). This CDR3 has 17 residues. V was trimmed by 9 bases and J by 1 base, leaving 22 bases between them. Here the CDR3 DNA reads TGTGCCAGCTCGATCGGCCAGGGAGGGAGAAGCAATCAGCCCCAGCATTTT. Its protein product is CASSIGQGGRSNQPQHF.

V is TRBV5-6 and J is TRBJ1-3; D uncertain. Germline values: CDR1 SGHDT, CDR2 YYEEEE. V was shortened by 2 bases and J by 2 bases, with 8 bases between the two germline ends. CDR3 length equals 14 residues. In DNA, the CDR3 is TGTGCCAGCAGCTTTTCAGGTGCTGGAAACACCATATATTTT. Protein product: CASSFSGAGNTIYF.

CDR3 sequence (DNA): TGTGCCAGCAGCCCCGAAGGGGGGGAAGGGGAAAAACTGTTTTTT. This encodes CASSPEGGEGEKLFF. The J gene is TRBJ1-4, the V gene TRBV3-1 (or the pseudogene TRBV3-2); D is possibly TRBD1 (6 bases). V was clipped by 4 bases and J by 8 bases, with 17 bases between them. Germline V gene lookup returns CDR1 LGHDT and CDR2 YNNKEL (reference sequence). The CDR3 length is 15 residues.

J is TRBJ1-6 and V is TRBV6-1; D perhaps matches TRBD1 (5 bases). Per the germline V gene, CDR1 is MNHNS and CDR2 is SASEGT. V was cut by 2 bases and J by 14 bases, with 13 bases left in between. The CDR3 runs to 13 residues. This chain's CDR3 is CASSERGYEALHF. The CDR3 DNA reads TGTGCCAGCAGTGAACGGGGGTATGAGGCCCTCCACTTT.

The chain has TRBV2 and TRBJ1-2, with D possibly being TRBD1 (6 bases). Looked up from germline, CDR1 is SNHLY and CDR2 is FYNNEI. The CDR3 is made up of 17 amino acids. V gave up 3 bases and J gave up 8 bases, with 25 bases separating them. The CDR3 protein is CASSDSYGHRAVRGYTF. The CDR3 coding sequence is TGTGCCAGCAGTGACAGTTATGGCCACAGGGCAGTTCGGGGCTACACCTTC.

V is TRBV24-1 and J is TRBJ2-2, with 10 bases that match TRBD1. The CDR3 consists of 14 residues. Trimming at V came to 10 bases and at J to 3 bases, leaving 4 bases not matched to a gene. CDR1 KGHDR and CDR2 SFDVKD come from the germline V gene. The CDR3 DNA sequence: TGTGCCACAGCCGGGACAGGGGACACCGGGGAGCTGTTTTTT. Its translation is CATAGTGDTGELFF.

The V and J genes are TRBV12-3 or TRBV12-4 and TRBJ1-6; D is uncertain. This CDR3 is 12 amino acids long. V shed 3 bases and J shed 10 bases, with 7 bases lying between them. In DNA form, the CDR3 reads TGTGCCAGCAGTTTTTCGGGATCACCCCTCCACTTT. Residues: CASSFSGSPLHF.

The V and J genes are TRBV7-3 and TRBJ2-1; D is uncertain. CDR1 is SGHTA and CDR2 is FQGTGA in the germline V gene. This CDR3 is built from 11 residues. V was shortened by 7 bases and J by 4 bases, with 5 bases between the two germline ends. CDR3 amino acids: CASNSYNEQFF. As DNA, the CDR3 is TGTGCCAGCAATAGTTACAATGAGCAGTTCTTC.

J is TRBJ2-1 and V is TRBV9; D might be TRBD1 (5 bases). Germline V gives CDR1 SGDLS, CDR2 YYNGEE. Trimming took off 0 bases at V and 4 bases at J, with 11 bases between the two ends. The CDR3 is 15 residues long. CDR3 region: CASSVGGILYNEQFF. The CDR3 DNA is TGTGCCAGCAGCGTAGGGGGCATTCTTTACAATGAGCAGTTCTTC.

J is TRBJ2-7 and V is TRBV7-9; 7 bases map to TRBD1. The V gene's germline CDR1 is SEHNR and CDR2 FQNEAQ (reference sequence). Trimming took 5 bases from V and 3 from J; bases not matched to a gene: 10. The CDR3 contains 15 residues. This chain's CDR3 is CASSPGQANRYEQYF. CDR3 coding DNA: TGTGCCAGCAGCCCCGGACAGGCAAACCGCTACGAGCAGTACTTC.

V usage is TRBV5-5 and J usage is TRBJ2-5, with 15 bases fitting TRBD2. Trimming cost V 5 bases and J 4 bases; bases outside gene matches: 9. Germline assignment: CDR1 SGHKS and CDR2 YYEKEE (reference sequence). The CDR3 sequence is 17 residues long. CDR3 sequence (DNA): TGTGCCAGCAGACCGGGACTAGCGGGGGGCCGCGGAGAGACCCAGTACTTC. It specifies CASRPGLAGGRGETQYF.

This clone is labeled medium-sized (0.01 to 0.1%). The rearrangement uses TRBV15 and TRBJ1-4; maybe TRBD1 (5 bases). The CDR3 is made up of 13 amino acids. Looked up from germline, CDR1 is LNHNV and CDR2 is YYDKDF (reference sequence). Trimming cost V 5 bases and J 5 bases, with 9 bases left between them. The CDR3 nucleotides read TGTGCCACCAGCGGGGGGAGGAATGAAAAACTGTTTTTT. The encoded protein is CATSGGRNEKLFF.

V and J are TRBV7-9 and TRBJ1-1, with no clear D. The CDR3 extends over 14 amino acids. Germline V lookup: CDR1 SEHNR, CDR2 FQNEAQ (reference sequence). V was clipped by 2 bases and J by 6 bases, with 13 bases between them. The CDR3 spells CASSLTILISEAFF. The CDR3 DNA reads as TGTGCCAGCAGCTTAACTATCCTGATTTCTGAAGCTTTCTTT.

The rearrangement joins TRBV28 to TRBJ1-1; maybe TRBD1 (6 bases). Trimming removed 7 bases at V and 8 bases at J, with 14 bases between. Germline assignment: CDR1 MDHEN and CDR2 SYDVKM. This CDR3 is 12 amino acids long. CDR3 sequence reads: CASTQGWGEAFF. The CDR3 DNA reads TGTGCCAGCACCCAGGGGTGGGGCGAAGCTTTCTTT. The complete variable domain, with remaining parts taken from reference TRBV28 and TRBJ1-1, reads DVKVTQSSRYLVKRTGEKVFLECVQDMDHENMFWYRQDPGLGLRLIYFSYDVKMKEKGDIPEGYSVSREKKERFSLILESASTNQTSMYLCASTQGWGEAFFGQGTRLTVV.

The chain joins TRBV5-1 to TRBJ1-5; TRBD1 matches at 8 bases. Germline assignment: CDR1 SGHRS and CDR2 YFSETQ. V was clipped by 0 bases and J by 4 bases; unmatched bases: 3. The CDR3 contains 15 residues. CDR3 nucleotides: TGCGCCAGCAGCTTGGGGACAGGGCAAAATCAGCCCCAGCATTTT. This encodes CASSLGTGQNQPQHF.

The V call is TRBV30, the J call TRBJ1-5; weak D call: TRBD1 (5 bases). CDR1 and CDR2 from the germline V gene are GTSNPN and SVGIG (reference sequence). The CDR3 is made up of 14 amino acids. Between the trimmed V and J ends, which lost 1 base and 0 bases, there was a span of 7 bases. For the CDR3, the DNA is TGTGCCTGGAGTGAGGGGTTTAGCAATCAGCCCCAGCATTTT. It codes for CAWSEGFSNQPQHF.

The gene calls are TRBV5-1 and TRBJ1-5; TRBD1 matches at 7 bases. Trimming removed 4 bases from V and 4 bases from J; junction bases left unmatched: 11. The CDR3 totals 16 residues. Germline values: CDR1 SGHRS, CDR2 YFSETQ. The CDR3, as DNA: TGCGCCAGCAGCGCCCAACCAGGGGGAGGAAATCAGCCCCAGCATTTT. It codes for CASSAQPGGGNQPQHF.

The rearrangement joins TRBV2 to TRBJ2-5; D is unclear. CDR1 and CDR2 from the germline V gene are SNHLY and FYNNEI. V was pared by 6 bases and J by 7 bases, with 15 bases between. The CDR3 contains 13 residues. CDR3 protein: CASREAPGGTQYF. CDR3 nucleotide sequence: TGTGCCAGCAGAGAGGCTCCCGGTGGGACCCAGTACTTC.

This rearrangement joins TRBV11-2 to TRBJ1-4; D is undetermined. The CDR3 length is 14 residues. Germline assignment: CDR1 SGHAT and CDR2 FQNNGV. The ends were cut back, 5 bases at V and 7 bases at J, with 14 bases in the middle. CDR3 region: CASSPQRAGEKLFF. The CDR3 DNA follows: TGTGCCAGCAGCCCGCAAAGGGCGGGTGAAAAACTGTTTTTT.

The chain couples TRBV9 to TRBJ2-7; perhaps TRBD2 as D (5 bases). Trimming stripped 4 bases from V and 6 bases from J, with 14 bases between. This CDR3 has 13 residues. Looked up from germline, CDR1 is SGDLS and CDR2 is YYNGEE. This CDR3 is CASSLLDWGEQYF. DNA for the CDR3: TGTGCCAGCAGCTTATTGGACTGGGGCGAGCAGTACTTC.